Listed below are T cell receptor beta chains from one sample, sequenced in a study of T cell responses to AZD1222 COVID-19 vaccine. Sequencing was performed with immunoSEQ multiplex PCR; in TCRdb, only in-frame clones are kept and a portion is missing. The sample lists 100,000 to 150,000 clones, 85% to 95% occurring once. The specimen comprised peripheral blood, sampled on day 0 of AZD1222 vaccination. All receptors come from an adult in good health. Both conserved end residues are part of each CDR3. The order of the fields is V gene, J gene, D gene, clone size, CDR3 protein, CDR3 DNA. D genes are given only for firm matches. The listing skips clone size in some rows; elsewhere it reads once, few, many or a size class.

v_call: TRBV5-5
j_call: TRBJ1-5
d_call: NA
clone_size: NA
cdr3_aa: CASSLGVGGEAQHF
cdr3_nt: TGTGCCAGCAGCTTGGGGGTGGGAGGGGAGGCCCAGCATTTT

v_call: TRBV28
j_call: TRBJ2-7
d_call: TRBD2
clone_size: NA
cdr3_aa: CASSHNSGTSYEQYF
cdr3_nt: TGTGCCAGCAGCCATAATAGCGGGACCTCCTACGAGCAGTACTTC

v_call: TRBV15
j_call: TRBJ2-7
d_call: NA
clone_size: NA
cdr3_aa: CATSNGISYEQYF
cdr3_nt: TGTGCCACCAGCAACGGGATCTCCTACGAGCAGTACTTC

v_call: TRBV7-3
j_call: TRBJ2-1
d_call: NA
clone_size: once
cdr3_aa: CASSVNSGADEQFF
cdr3_nt: TGTGCCAGCAGCGTCAACTCGGGTGCCGATGAGCAGTTCTTC

v_call: TRBV9
j_call: TRBJ2-1
d_call: TRBD2
clone_size: NA
cdr3_aa: CASSDGTTYNEQFF
cdr3_nt: TGTGCCAGCAGCGACGGGACTACTTACAATGAGCAGTTCTTC

v_call: TRBV2
j_call: TRBJ2-3
d_call: TRBD2
clone_size: NA
cdr3_aa: CASGGSGGVTDTQYF
cdr3_nt: TGTGCCAGCGGAGGTAGCGGGGGGGTCACAGATACGCAGTATTTT

v_call: TRBV10-3
j_call: TRBJ2-7
d_call: TRBD1
clone_size: NA
cdr3_aa: CAISPGQAYEQYF
cdr3_nt: TGTGCCATCAGCCCGGGACAGGCCTACGAGCAGTACTTC

v_call: TRBV11-2
j_call: TRBJ2-7
d_call: TRBD2
clone_size: NA
cdr3_aa: CASSSGLAAPYEQYF
cdr3_nt: TGTGCCAGCAGCTCCGGACTAGCGGCCCCCTACGAGCAGTACTTC

v_call: TRBV30
j_call: TRBJ1-6
d_call: TRBD1
clone_size: NA
cdr3_aa: CAFDRGLNSPLHF
cdr3_nt: TGTGCCTTCGACAGGGGGCTTAATTCACCCCTCCACTTT

v_call: TRBV5-1
j_call: TRBJ2-5
d_call: NA
clone_size: NA
cdr3_aa: CASSIGTLQETQYF
cdr3_nt: TGCGCCAGCAGCATCGGGACGCTACAAGAGACCCAGTACTTC

v_call: TRBV7-9
j_call: TRBJ1-2
d_call: NA
clone_size: NA
cdr3_aa: CASSPPTRNYGYTF
cdr3_nt: TGTGCCAGCAGCCCACCGACAAGGAACTATGGCTACACCTTC

v_call: TRBV10-3
j_call: TRBJ2-7
d_call: TRBD2
clone_size: NA
cdr3_aa: CAISDGGGPSYEQYF
cdr3_nt: TGTGCCATCAGTGACGGGGGAGGGCCCTCCTACGAGCAGTACTTC

v_call: TRBV21-1
j_call: TRBJ2-7
d_call: NA
clone_size: NA
cdr3_aa: CASRNRQVSSYEQYF
cdr3_nt: TGTGCCAGCAGAAATAGGCAGGTTAGCTCCTACGAGCAGTACTTC

v_call: TRBV5-1
j_call: TRBJ1-1
d_call: NA
clone_size: NA
cdr3_aa: CASIGPKEDTFF
cdr3_nt: TGCGCCAGCATTGGTCCGAAAGAGGACACTTTCTTT

v_call: TRBV6-1
j_call: TRBJ1-3
d_call: NA
clone_size: NA
cdr3_aa: CASSEAWGYGNTIYF
cdr3_nt: TGTGCCAGCAGTGAAGCGTGGGGGTATGGAAACACCATATATTTT

v_call: TRBV30
j_call: TRBJ1-5
d_call: NA
clone_size: NA
cdr3_aa: CAWSVSGNQPQHF
cdr3_nt: TGTGCCTGGAGTGTATCAGGGAATCAGCCCCAGCATTTT

v_call: TRBV6-5
j_call: TRBJ2-1
d_call: TRBD2
clone_size: NA
cdr3_aa: CASRPGLASYNEQFF
cdr3_nt: TGTGCCAGCAGACCGGGACTAGCGAGCTACAATGAGCAGTTCTTC

v_call: TRBV29-1
j_call: TRBJ1-4
d_call: TRBD1
clone_size: NA
cdr3_aa: CSADTGTGNEKLFF
cdr3_nt: TGCAGCGCCGATACCGGGACAGGGAATGAAAAACTGTTTTTT

v_call: TRBV27
j_call: TRBJ2-1
d_call: TRBD2
clone_size: NA
cdr3_aa: CASRTFLSGYNEQFF
cdr3_nt: TGTGCCAGCAGGACCTTCCTTAGCGGGTACAATGAGCAGTTCTTC

v_call: TRBV4-1
j_call: TRBJ2-1
d_call: TRBD2
clone_size: NA
cdr3_aa: CASSLTSGGNNEQFF
cdr3_nt: TGCGCCAGCAGCCTGACTAGCGGGGGTAACAATGAGCAGTTCTTC

v_call: TRBV18
j_call: TRBJ2-1
d_call: TRBD1
clone_size: NA
cdr3_aa: CASSPDAGTEAFF
cdr3_nt: TGTGCCAGCTCACCAGACGCCGGGACAGAAGCGTTCTTC

v_call: TRBV9
j_call: TRBJ1-4
d_call: NA
clone_size: NA
cdr3_aa: CASSVGVGEKLFF
cdr3_nt: TGTGCCAGCAGCGTAGGGGTGGGGGAAAAACTGTTTTTT

v_call: TRBV6-5
j_call: TRBJ2-7
d_call: NA
clone_size: NA
cdr3_aa: CASSRTPRVGEQYF
cdr3_nt: TGTGCCAGCAGTCGAACACCCAGGGTTGGCGAGCAGTACTTC

v_call: TRBV15
j_call: TRBJ1-5
d_call: NA
clone_size: NA
cdr3_aa: CATSRVLEQPQHF
cdr3_nt: TGTGCCACCAGCAGAGTTTTGGAACAGCCCCAGCATTTT

v_call: TRBV14
j_call: TRBJ2-1
d_call: TRBD1
clone_size: NA
cdr3_aa: CASSRRTGGWDEQFF
cdr3_nt: TGTGCCAGCAGCCGAAGGACAGGGGGATGGGATGAGCAGTTCTTC

v_call: TRBV24-1
j_call: TRBJ2-3
d_call: NA
clone_size: once
cdr3_aa: CATSPGTSFSTDTQYF
cdr3_nt: TGTGCCACCAGTCCCGGGACATCCTTTAGCACAGATACGCAGTATTTT

v_call: TRBV4-3
j_call: TRBJ1-1
d_call: NA
clone_size: NA
cdr3_aa: CASSQDPGLIEAFF
cdr3_nt: TGCGCCAGCAGCCAAGACCCAGGGTTGATAGAGGCTTTCTTT

v_call: TRBV27
j_call: TRBJ1-6
d_call: TRBD1
clone_size: NA
cdr3_aa: CASSFQGGRLSPLHF
cdr3_nt: TGTGCCAGCAGTTTCCAGGGGGGACGGCTTTCACCCCTCCACTTT

v_call: TRBV4-2
j_call: TRBJ2-2
d_call: NA
clone_size: few
cdr3_aa: CASSPQGLSNTGELFF
cdr3_nt: TGTGCCAGCAGTCCTCAGGGACTCTCGAACACCGGGGAGCTGTTTTTT

v_call: TRBV6-5
j_call: TRBJ1-4
d_call: NA
clone_size: NA
cdr3_aa: CASRTGHYEKLFF
cdr3_nt: TGTGCCAGCAGGACAGGACATTACGAAAAACTGTTTTTT

v_call: TRBV6-6
j_call: TRBJ2-6
d_call: NA
clone_size: NA
cdr3_aa: CASRNSASGANVLTF
cdr3_nt: TGTGCCAGCAGAAACAGCGCCTCTGGGGCCAACGTCCTGACTTTC

v_call: TRBV7-9
j_call: TRBJ2-5
d_call: NA
clone_size: NA
cdr3_aa: CASSLLGGDQETQYF
cdr3_nt: TGTGCCAGCAGCTTACTAGGGGGGGACCAAGAGACCCAGTACTTC

v_call: TRBV6-5
j_call: TRBJ2-2
d_call: NA
clone_size: NA
cdr3_aa: CASSPLTGELFF
cdr3_nt: TGTGCCAGCAGCCCCCTTACCGGGGAGCTGTTTTTT

v_call: TRBV30
j_call: TRBJ2-7
d_call: NA
clone_size: NA
cdr3_aa: CAWNYSPGEQYF
cdr3_nt: TGTGCCTGGAACTACTCGCCGGGCGAGCAGTACTTC

v_call: TRBV24-1
j_call: TRBJ2-2
d_call: NA
clone_size: NA
cdr3_aa: CATSDSIPSAYTGELFF
cdr3_nt: TGTGCCACCAGTGATTCCATCCCTAGCGCCTACACCGGGGAGCTGTTTTTT

v_call: TRBV7-9
j_call: TRBJ1-3
d_call: NA
clone_size: NA
cdr3_aa: CASSSQSSGNTIYF
cdr3_nt: TGTGCCAGCAGCTCACAGAGCTCTGGAAACACCATATATTTT

v_call: TRBV7-9
j_call: TRBJ1-2
d_call: NA
clone_size: NA
cdr3_aa: CASRLGDIHYGDYGYTF
cdr3_nt: TGTGCCAGCAGGCTAGGGGACATTCATTATGGGGACTATGGCTACACCTTC

v_call: TRBV9
j_call: TRBJ2-3
d_call: TRBD2
clone_size: NA
cdr3_aa: CASSPLGGGLTDTQYF
cdr3_nt: TGTGCCAGCAGCCCCCTTGGCGGGGGTCTCACAGATACGCAGTATTTT

v_call: TRBV7-3
j_call: TRBJ2-5
d_call: NA
clone_size: once
cdr3_aa: CASSLRPGSLGETQYF
cdr3_nt: TGTGCCAGCAGCTTAAGACCGGGAAGCCTGGGAGAGACCCAGTACTTC

v_call: TRBV30
j_call: TRBJ2-7
d_call: NA
clone_size: NA
cdr3_aa: CAWSPGTLSYEQYF
cdr3_nt: TGTGCCTGGAGCCCAGGGACACTCTCCTACGAGCAGTACTTC

v_call: TRBV5-6
j_call: TRBJ1-3
d_call: NA
clone_size: NA
cdr3_aa: CASSLQAWQVF
cdr3_nt: TGTGCCAGCAGCTTACAAGCGTGGCAGGTCTTT

v_call: TRBV15
j_call: TRBJ1-2
d_call: NA
clone_size: NA
cdr3_aa: CATSRVAGLYGYTF
cdr3_nt: TGTGCCACCAGCAGAGTTGCGGGACTTTATGGCTACACCTTC

v_call: TRBV9
j_call: TRBJ2-1
d_call: NA
clone_size: once
cdr3_aa: CASSEAGSSYNEQFF
cdr3_nt: TGTGCCAGCAGCGAGGCGGGGAGCTCCTACAATGAGCAGTTCTTC

v_call: TRBV27
j_call: TRBJ2-5
d_call: TRBD2
clone_size: once
cdr3_aa: CASSPGLAEVGQETQYF
cdr3_nt: TGTGCCAGCAGTCCGGGACTAGCGGAGGTGGGGCAAGAGACCCAGTACTTC